These 22 T cell receptor beta chains came from one sample sequenced in a study of regulatory dendritic cells for organ transplantation. Assay: immunoSEQ multiplex PCR; the TCRdb copy retains only in-frame clones and omits some. The sample consists of some 19,000 clones, around three quarters of them appearing once. Sequencing used memory CD4+ T cells from blood. Stated subset: CD45RO+ memory T cells. These receptors originate from a human donor in good health.

This chain connects TRBV28 to TRBJ1-6; 9 bases map to TRBD1. Trimming cost V 7 bases and J 11 bases; bases outside gene matches: 21. Germline CDR1 and CDR2: MDHEN and SYDVKM. The CDR3 covers 18 residues. CDR3 protein: CASTSRGGQGGRGAPLHF. For the CDR3, the DNA is TGTGCCAGCACCTCCCGGGGGGGACAGGGTGGCCGGGGGGCACCCCTCCACTTT.

The rearrangement uses TRBV5-1 and TRBJ2-5, with 9 bases that match TRBD1. Trimming took 4 bases from V and 3 from J; bases not matched to a gene: 10. This CDR3 is 16 amino acids long. Germline V gene lookup returns CDR1 SGHRS and CDR2 YFSETQ. CDR3 protein: CASSRTGTGREETQYF. CDR3 in DNA: TGCGCCAGCAGCCGTACCGGGACAGGGCGGGAAGAGACCCAGTACTTC.

The V gene is TRBV7-2, the J gene TRBJ1-2; D is possibly TRBD1 (5 bases). The CDR3 loop spans 15 amino acids. Germline CDR1 reads SGHTA; CDR2 reads FQGNSA. V lost 1 base and J 6 bases, leaving 15 bases between the germline ends. The CDR3 DNA follows: TGTGCCAGCAGCTTAGAACAGGCCCTGAGGAATGGCTACACCTTC. Its translation: CASSLEQALRNGYTF.

In nucleotides, the CDR3 is TGTGCCAGCAGCTGGGGGCTAGACGGAGAGACCCAGTACTTC. Its translation is CASSWGLDGETQYF. The rearrangement joins TRBV11-2 to TRBJ2-5, with a possible D match to TRBD1 (6 bases). The CDR3 sequence is 14 residues long. Looked up from germline, CDR1 is SGHAT and CDR2 is FQNNGV. V was clipped by 4 bases and J by 4 bases, with 13 bases between them.

V usage is TRBV7-2 and J usage is TRBJ2-2, with D maybe TRBD2 (6 bases). The V gene lost 5 bases and the J gene lost 2 bases, with 12 bases spanning the gap. This CDR3 has 15 amino acids. Germline CDR1 and CDR2: SGHTA and FQGNSA. CDR3 amino acids: CASSPGGYNTGELFF. As DNA, the CDR3 is TGTGCCAGCAGCCCCGGGGGTTACAACACCGGGGAGCTGTTTTTT.

The chain recombines TRBV7-9 with TRBJ1-2; 7 nucleotides line up with TRBD1. The V gene end was trimmed by 4 bases and the J gene end by 8 bases; junction bases not matched to a gene: 7. Per the germline V gene, CDR1 is SEHNR and CDR2 is FQNEAQ (reference sequence). This CDR3 is built from 13 residues. The CDR3 loop reads CASSSTGARGYTF. In DNA, the CDR3 is TGTGCCAGCAGCTCTACAGGGGCTCGGGGCTACACCTTC.

The V gene is TRBV10-3, the J gene TRBJ1-1, with D unclear. The CDR3 runs to 14 residues. Trimming removed 1 base from V and 4 bases from J, with 10 bases in between. The germline V gene has CDR1 ENHRY and CDR2 SYGVKD. CDR3 DNA: TGTGCCATCAGTGAGTTAGGGAGAGGCACTGAAGCTTTCTTT. Translated: CAISELGRGTEAFF.

The genes are TRBV5-4 and TRBJ2-5; 7 bases are a match to TRBD2. Trimming removed 0 bases from V and 3 bases from J; junction bases left unmatched: 5. This CDR3 is 15 amino acids long. From germline, CDR1 is SGHNT and CDR2 YYREEE (reference sequence). The CDR3 spells CASSLGDYSKETQYF. The CDR3 nucleotides read TGTGCCAGCAGCTTGGGGGACTATTCCAAAGAGACCCAGTACTTC. The full variable domain, rest sourced from reference TRBV5-4 and TRBJ2-5, is ETGVTQSPTHLIKTRGQQVTLRCSSQSGHNTVSWYQQALGQGPQFIFQYYREEENGRGNFPPRFSGLQFPNYSSELNVNALELDDSALYLCASSLGDYSKETQYFGPGTRLLVL.

The genes are TRBV7-8 and TRBJ2-1; perhaps TRBD2 as D (6 bases). Trimming took off 6 bases at V and 7 bases at J, with 13 bases between the two ends. The germline V gene encodes CDR1 SGHVS and CDR2 FQNEAQ. The CDR3 contains 13 residues. CDR3 coding DNA: TGTGCCAGCAGAGAGGGAGGATCGAATGAGCAGTTCTTC. Protein sequence: CASREGGSNEQFF.

The chain joins TRBV4-1 to TRBJ2-3; TRBD2 aligns across 13 bases. The V segment lost 4 bases and the J segment 2 bases; nucleotides outside the gene matches: 9. The CDR3 has 18 residues. Germline V gene data show CDR1 as MGHRA and CDR2 as YSYEKL. CDR3 coding DNA: TGCGCCAGCAGCCGGCGGACTAGCGGGGGACGGATCACAGATACGCAGTATTTT. Its translation is CASSRRTSGGRITDTQYF.

The chain uses TRBV11-2 and TRBJ1-3; no clear D. Per the germline V gene, CDR1 is SGHAT and CDR2 is FQNNGV. CDR3 length: 16 amino acids. V was cut by 0 bases and J by 4 bases, with 13 bases left in between. The CDR3 protein is CASSLDRADFGNTIYF. In DNA, the CDR3 is TGTGCCAGCAGCTTAGATCGAGCGGACTTCGGAAACACCATATATTTT.

This clone was observed a single time. The chain combines TRBV2 with TRBJ2-5; TRBD2 aligns across 10 bases. The germline CDR1 and CDR2 sequences are SNHLY and FYNNEI. The CDR3 covers 16 residues. After removal of 4 bases from V and 5 bases from J, the junction contained 10 bases not matched to a gene. In nucleotides, the CDR3 is TGTGCCAGCAGTGGGGGCGTAGCGGGGGGCCGTGAGACCCAGTACTTC. Its translation: CASSGGVAGGRETQYF.

This chain links TRBV2 with TRBJ2-5; TRBD1 might be the D (7 bases). The CDR3 contains 13 residues. The V end was cut by 6 bases, the J end by 2 bases, with 10 bases between. Germline assignment: CDR1 SNHLY and CDR2 FYNNEI. The CDR3 sequence is CASSRGAQETQYF. DNA of the CDR3: TGTGCCAGCAGCAGGGGGGCTCAAGAGACCCAGTACTTC.

The rearrangement joins TRBV5-8 to TRBJ1-1; no reliable D call. CDR1 and CDR2 from the germline V gene are SGHTS and YDEGEE. The CDR3 is made up of 11 amino acids. Trimming left V 4 bases short and J 11 bases short, with 12 bases between. The CDR3 bases are TGTGCCAGCAGCCGACGGACGGGGGCTTTCTTT. This translates into CASSRRTGAFF.

This chain joins TRBV7-2 and TRBJ2-3; the match to TRBD2 covers 7 bases. The J segment lost 0 bases and the V segment lost 3 bases, leaving 3 bases of the junction unmatched. Germline V gene data show CDR1 as SGHTA and CDR2 as FQGNSA. The CDR3 spans 15 residues. DNA for the CDR3: TGTGCCAGCAGCTTGGGGGGGGTGAGCACAGATACGCAGTATTTT. Translated: CASSLGGVSTDTQYF.

The V call is TRBV6-4, the J call TRBJ1-6; TRBD1 agrees at 9 bases. The CDR3 length is 15 residues. V shed 3 bases, J shed 7 bases, and the junction held 4 bases outside the gene matches. Germline lookup yields CDR1 MRHNA and CDR2 SNTAGT. The CDR3, as DNA: TGTGCCAGCAGTGAGATGGGACAGGGCAATTCACCCCTCCACTTT. As protein: CASSEMGQGNSPLHF.

This clone was seen a few times. V gene TRBV5-1 combines with J gene TRBJ1-4; 9 bases align to TRBD1. This CDR3 spans 14 amino acids. The V and J ends lost 2 bases and 8 bases, in that order; junction bases with no gene match: 4. Per the germline V gene, CDR1 is SGHRS and CDR2 is YFSETQ. The CDR3: CASSLQGAGEKLFF. CDR3 nucleotides: TGCGCCAGCAGCTTACAGGGGGCAGGGGAAAAACTGTTTTTT.

The chain carries TRBV4-3 and TRBJ1-5; TRBD1 aligns across 8 bases. V trimming: 3 bases; J trimming: 7 bases; junction bases outside the gene matches: 8. CDR3 length: 15 residues. The germline V gene has CDR1 LGHNA and CDR2 YSLEER. The CDR3 protein is CASSQENRGAQPQHF. The CDR3 DNA reads TGCGCCAGCAGCCAGGAAAACAGGGGGGCCCAGCCCCAGCATTTT.

CDR3 amino acids: CASSSTGQSNEKLFF. The DNA for the CDR3 is TGTGCCAGCAGCTCGACGGGACAGAGTAATGAAAAACTGTTTTTT. The V gene is TRBV5-5, the J gene TRBJ1-4; 7 nucleotides line up with TRBD1. CDR1 and CDR2 from the germline V gene are SGHKS and YYEKEE (reference sequence). J gave up 4 bases and V 3 bases, and 6 bases lay outside the gene matches. The CDR3 is 15 amino acids. The whole variable domain, filled in from reference TRBV5-5 and TRBJ1-4, reads DAGVTQSPTHLIKTRGQQVTLRCSPISGHKSVSWYQQVLGQGPQFIFQYYEKEERGRGNFPDRFSARQFPNYSSELNVNALLLGDSALYLCASSSTGQSNEKLFFGSGTQLSVL.

There are a few counts of this clone. The rearrangement uses TRBV19 and TRBJ2-7; TRBD2 agrees at 7 bases. This CDR3 is 13 amino acids long. Germline V gene lookup returns CDR1 LNHDA and CDR2 SQIVND (reference sequence). The V segment lost 4 bases and the J segment 3 bases; nucleotides outside the gene matches: 3. The CDR3 nucleotides are TGTGCCAGTAGTACCAGGGAGGGCTACGAGCAGTACTTC. It yields the protein CASSTREGYEQYF.

The V and J genes are TRBV5-1 and TRBJ2-3; tentative D call: TRBD1 (5 bases). The CDR3 length is 14 residues. Trimming took 0 bases from V and 0 from J, leaving 5 bases between them. Germline CDR1 and CDR2: SGHRS and YFSETQ. The CDR3 region has the DNA TGCGCCAGCAGCTTGGGACAGAGCACAGATACGCAGTATTTT. It yields the protein CASSLGQSTDTQYF.

This clone appeared a single time. The chain links TRBV7-2 to TRBJ2-2; possibly TRBD2 for D (7 bases). The CDR3 sequence is 16 residues long. The germline V and J ends were trimmed by 2 bases and 5 bases, with 15 bases remaining between them. Germline V CDR1 and CDR2: SGHTA, FQGNSA. Here the CDR3 DNA reads TGTGCCAGCAGCTTAATAGGGGGGGATCGGACCGGGGAGCTGTTTTTT. As protein: CASSLIGGDRTGELFF.